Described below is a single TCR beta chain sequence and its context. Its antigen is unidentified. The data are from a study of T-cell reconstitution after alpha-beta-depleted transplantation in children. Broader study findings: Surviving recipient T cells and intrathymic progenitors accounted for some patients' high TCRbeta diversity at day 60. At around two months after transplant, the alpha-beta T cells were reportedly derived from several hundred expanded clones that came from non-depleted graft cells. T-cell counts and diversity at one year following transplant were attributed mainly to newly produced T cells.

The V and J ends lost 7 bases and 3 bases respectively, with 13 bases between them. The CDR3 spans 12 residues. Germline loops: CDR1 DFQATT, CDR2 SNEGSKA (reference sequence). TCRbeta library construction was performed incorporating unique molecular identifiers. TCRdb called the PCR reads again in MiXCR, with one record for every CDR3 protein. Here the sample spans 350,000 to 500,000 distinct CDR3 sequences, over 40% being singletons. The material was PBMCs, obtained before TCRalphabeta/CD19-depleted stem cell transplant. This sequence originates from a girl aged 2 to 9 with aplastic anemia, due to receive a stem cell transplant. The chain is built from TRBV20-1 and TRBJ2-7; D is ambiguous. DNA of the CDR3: TGCAGTGTACAAGTCCAAAACTACGAGCAGTACTTC. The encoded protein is CSVQVQNYEQYF.